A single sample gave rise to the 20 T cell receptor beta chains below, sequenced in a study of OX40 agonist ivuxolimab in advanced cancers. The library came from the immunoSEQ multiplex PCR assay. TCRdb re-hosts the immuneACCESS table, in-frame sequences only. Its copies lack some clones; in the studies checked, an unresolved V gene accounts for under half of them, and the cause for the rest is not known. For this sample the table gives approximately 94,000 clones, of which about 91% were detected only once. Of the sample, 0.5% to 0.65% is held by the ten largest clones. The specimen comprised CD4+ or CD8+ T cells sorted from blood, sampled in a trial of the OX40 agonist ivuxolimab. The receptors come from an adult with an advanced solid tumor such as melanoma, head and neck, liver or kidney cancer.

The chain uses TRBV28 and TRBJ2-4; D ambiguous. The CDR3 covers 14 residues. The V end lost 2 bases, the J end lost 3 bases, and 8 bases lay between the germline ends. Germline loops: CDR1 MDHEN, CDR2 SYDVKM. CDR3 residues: CASSLQPHKNIQYF. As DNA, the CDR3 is TGTGCCAGCAGTTTACAGCCTCACAAAAACATTCAGTACTTC. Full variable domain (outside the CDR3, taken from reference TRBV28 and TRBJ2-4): DVKVTQSSRYLVKRTGEKVFLECVQDMDHENMFWYRQDPGLGLRLIYFSYDVKMKEKGDIPEGYSVSREKKERFSLILESASTNQTSMYLCASSLQPHKNIQYFGAGTRLSVL.

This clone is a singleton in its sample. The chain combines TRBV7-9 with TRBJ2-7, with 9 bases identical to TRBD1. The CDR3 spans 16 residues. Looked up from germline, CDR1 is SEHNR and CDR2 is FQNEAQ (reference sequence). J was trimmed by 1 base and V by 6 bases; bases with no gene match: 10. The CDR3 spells CASSSLLGQGSYEQYF. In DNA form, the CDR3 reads TGTGCCAGCAGTTCATTACTAGGACAGGGGTCCTACGAGCAGTACTTC.

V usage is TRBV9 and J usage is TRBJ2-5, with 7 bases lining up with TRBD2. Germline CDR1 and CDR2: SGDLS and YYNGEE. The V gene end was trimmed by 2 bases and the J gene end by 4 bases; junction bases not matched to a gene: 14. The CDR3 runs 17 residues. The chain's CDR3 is CASSVLQNTGGVETQYF. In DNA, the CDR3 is TGTGCCAGCAGCGTTCTCCAAAACACGGGGGGAGTAGAGACCCAGTACTTC.

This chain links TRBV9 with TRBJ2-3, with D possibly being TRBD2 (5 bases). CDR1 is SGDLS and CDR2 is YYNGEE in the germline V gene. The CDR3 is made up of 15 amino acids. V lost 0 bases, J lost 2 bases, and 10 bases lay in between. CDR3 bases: TGTGCCAGCAGCGTAGCGGGGAGAATCACAGATACGCAGTATTTT. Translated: CASSVAGRITDTQYF. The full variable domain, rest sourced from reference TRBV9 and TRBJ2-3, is DSGVTQTPKHLITATGQRVTLRCSPRSGDLSVYWYQQSLDQGLQFLIQYYNGEERAKGNILERFSAQQFPDLHSELNLSSLELGDSALYFCASSVAGRITDTQYFGPGTRLTVL.

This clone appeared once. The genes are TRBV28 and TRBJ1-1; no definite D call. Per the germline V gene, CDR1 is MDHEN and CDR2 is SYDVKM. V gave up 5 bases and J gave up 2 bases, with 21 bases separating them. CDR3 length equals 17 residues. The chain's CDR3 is CASSPNRWSLSNTEAFF. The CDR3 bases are TGTGCCAGCAGTCCCAACCGTTGGAGTTTAAGTAACACTGAAGCTTTCTTT.

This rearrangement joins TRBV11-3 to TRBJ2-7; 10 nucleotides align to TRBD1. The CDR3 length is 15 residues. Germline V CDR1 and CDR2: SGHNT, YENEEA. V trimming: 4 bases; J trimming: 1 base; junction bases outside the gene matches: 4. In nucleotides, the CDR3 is TGTGCCAGCAGCTCCCGGGACAGGGGTTCCTACGAGCAGTACTTC. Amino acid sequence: CASSSRDRGSYEQYF. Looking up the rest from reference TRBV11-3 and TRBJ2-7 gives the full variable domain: EAGVVQSPRYKIIEKKQPVAFWCNPISGHNTLYWYLQNLGQGPELLIRYENEEAVDDSQLPKDRFSAERLKGVDSTLKIQPAELGDSAVYLCASSSRDRGSYEQYFGPGTRLTVT.

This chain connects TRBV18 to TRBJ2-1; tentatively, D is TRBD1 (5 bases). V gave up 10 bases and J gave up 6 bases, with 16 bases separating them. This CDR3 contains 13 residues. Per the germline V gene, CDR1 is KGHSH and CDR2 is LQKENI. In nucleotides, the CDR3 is TGTGCCACCACCCAGTGGCAGGGCAATGAGCAGTTCTTC. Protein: CATTQWQGNEQFF.

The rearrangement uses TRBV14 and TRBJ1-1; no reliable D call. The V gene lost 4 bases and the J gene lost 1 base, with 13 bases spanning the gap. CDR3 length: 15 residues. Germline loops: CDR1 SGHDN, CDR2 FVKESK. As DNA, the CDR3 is TGTGCCAGCAGCCCACGGGCCCACCCGAACACTGAAGCTTTCTTT. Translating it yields CASSPRAHPNTEAFF.

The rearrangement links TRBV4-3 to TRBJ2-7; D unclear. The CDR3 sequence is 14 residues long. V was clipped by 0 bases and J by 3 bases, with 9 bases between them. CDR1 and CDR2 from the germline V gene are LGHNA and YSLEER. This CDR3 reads CASSQDRTNYEQYF. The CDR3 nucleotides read TGCGCCAGCAGCCAAGATCGGACCAACTACGAGCAGTACTTC.

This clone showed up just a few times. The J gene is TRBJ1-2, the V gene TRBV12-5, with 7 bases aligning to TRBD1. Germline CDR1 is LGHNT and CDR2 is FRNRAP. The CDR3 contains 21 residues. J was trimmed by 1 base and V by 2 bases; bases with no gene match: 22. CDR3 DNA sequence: TGTGCTAGTGGTTTGATTCCCAGGACAGGCGGTCTACTGAGATTTAACTATGGCTACACCTTC. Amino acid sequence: CASGLIPRTGGLLRFNYGYTF.

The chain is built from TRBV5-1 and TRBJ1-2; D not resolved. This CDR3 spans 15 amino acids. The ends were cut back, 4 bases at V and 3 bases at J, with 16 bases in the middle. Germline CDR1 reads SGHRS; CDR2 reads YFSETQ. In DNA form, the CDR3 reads TGCGCCAGCAGCCCGAGGGCCCGGACTGACTATGGCTACACCTTC. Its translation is CASSPRARTDYGYTF.

The CDR3 nucleotides read TGTGCCAGTAGTATTGAGGGGGTGGGCGCAGATACGCAGTATTTT. The encoded protein is CASSIEGVGADTQYF. The chain joins TRBV19 to TRBJ2-3; the D gene is possibly TRBD1 (6 bases). The CDR3 sequence is 15 residues long. The ends were cut back, 3 bases at V and 4 bases at J, with 14 bases in the middle. Germline CDR1 is LNHDA and CDR2 is SQIVND (reference sequence).

CDR3: CASSLRDRARGEWNQPQHF. Here the CDR3 DNA reads TGTGCCAGCAGCTTACGGGACAGGGCCCGCGGGGAGTGGAATCAGCCCCAGCATTTT. The chain recombines TRBV7-2 with TRBJ1-5, with 9 nucleotides matching TRBD1. Germline loops: CDR1 SGHTA, CDR2 FQGNSA. Trimming removed 2 bases from V and 4 bases from J; junction bases left unmatched: 15. The CDR3 extends over 19 amino acids.

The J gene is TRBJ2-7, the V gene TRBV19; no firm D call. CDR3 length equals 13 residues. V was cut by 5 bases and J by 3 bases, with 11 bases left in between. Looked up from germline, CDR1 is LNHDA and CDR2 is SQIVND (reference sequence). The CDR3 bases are TGTGCCAGTAGTGCCGGGCCGCGCTACGAGCAGTACTTC. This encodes CASSAGPRYEQYF.

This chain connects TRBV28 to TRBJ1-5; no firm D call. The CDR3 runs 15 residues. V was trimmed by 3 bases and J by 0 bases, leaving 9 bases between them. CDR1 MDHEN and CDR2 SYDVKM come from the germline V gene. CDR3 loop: CASSFGVYSNQPQHF. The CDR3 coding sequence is TGTGCCAGCAGTTTTGGGGTTTATAGCAATCAGCCCCAGCATTTT.

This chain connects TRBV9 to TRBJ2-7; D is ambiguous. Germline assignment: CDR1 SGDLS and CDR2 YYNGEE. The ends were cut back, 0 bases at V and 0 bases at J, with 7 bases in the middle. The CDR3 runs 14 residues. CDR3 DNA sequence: TGTGCCAGCAGCGTAGGGACCTTCTCCTACGAGCAGTACTTC. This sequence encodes CASSVGTFSYEQYF.

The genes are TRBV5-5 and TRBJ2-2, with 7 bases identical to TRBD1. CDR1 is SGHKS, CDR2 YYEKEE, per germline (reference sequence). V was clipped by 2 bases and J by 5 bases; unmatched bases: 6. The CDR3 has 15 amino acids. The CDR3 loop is CASSFTGVGTGELFF. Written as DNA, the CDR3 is TGTGCCAGCAGCTTCACAGGGGTCGGAACCGGGGAGCTGTTTTTT.

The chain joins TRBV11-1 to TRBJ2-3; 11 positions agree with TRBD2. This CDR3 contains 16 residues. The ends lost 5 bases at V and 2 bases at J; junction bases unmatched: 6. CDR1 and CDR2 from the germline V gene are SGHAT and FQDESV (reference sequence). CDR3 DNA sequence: TGTGCCAGCAGCATCCGGACTAGCGGGCTCACAGATACGCAGTATTTT. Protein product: CASSIRTSGLTDTQYF. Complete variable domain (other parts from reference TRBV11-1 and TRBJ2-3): EAEVAQSPRYKITEKSQAVAFWCDPISGHATLYWYRQILGQGPELLVQFQDESVVDDSQLPKDRFSAERLKGVDSTLKIQPAELGDSAMYLCASSIRTSGLTDTQYFGPGTRLTVL.

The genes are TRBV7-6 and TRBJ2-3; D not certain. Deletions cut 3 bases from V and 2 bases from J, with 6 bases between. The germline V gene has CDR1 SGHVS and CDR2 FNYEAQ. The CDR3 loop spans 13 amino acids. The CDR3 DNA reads TGTGCCAGCAGCTTCGGAAACACAGATACGCAGTATTTT. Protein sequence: CASSFGNTDTQYF.

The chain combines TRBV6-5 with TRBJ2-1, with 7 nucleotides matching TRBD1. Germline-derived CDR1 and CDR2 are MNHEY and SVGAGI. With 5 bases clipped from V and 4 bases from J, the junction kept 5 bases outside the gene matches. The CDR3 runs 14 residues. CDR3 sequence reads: CASSPRQGYNEQFF. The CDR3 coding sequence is TGTGCCAGCAGTCCCCGACAGGGTTACAATGAGCAGTTCTTC.